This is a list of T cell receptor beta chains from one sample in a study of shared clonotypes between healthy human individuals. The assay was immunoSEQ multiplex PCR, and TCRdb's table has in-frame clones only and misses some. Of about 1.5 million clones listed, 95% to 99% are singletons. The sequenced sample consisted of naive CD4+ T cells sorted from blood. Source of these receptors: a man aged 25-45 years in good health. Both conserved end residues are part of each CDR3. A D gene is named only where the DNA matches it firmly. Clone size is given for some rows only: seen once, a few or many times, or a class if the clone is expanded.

CDR3nt: TGTGCCAGCAGCCCGGGACAGGGACACACTGAAGCTTTCTTT
CDR3aa: CASSPGQGHTEAFF
v_gene: TRBV9
d_gene: TRBD1
abundance: once
j_gene: TRBJ1-1

CDR3nt: TGTGCCATCAGTGAGTCTCAGGCCACGGGGGAGCTGTTTTTT
CDR3aa: CAISESQATGELFF
v_gene: TRBV10-3
d_gene: -
abundance: -
j_gene: TRBJ2-2

CDR3nt: TGTGCCAGCAGGGACCCGGGACTAGCGGGAGGGCCTCACCGCAATGAGCAGTTCTTC
CDR3aa: CASRDPGLAGGPHRNEQFF
v_gene: TRBV2
d_gene: TRBD2
abundance: -
j_gene: TRBJ2-1

CDR3nt: TGTGCCAGCAGCCAAGCCGCGACAGGGTTTTACGAGCAGTACTTC
CDR3aa: CASSQAATGFYEQYF
v_gene: TRBV14
d_gene: TRBD1
abundance: -
j_gene: TRBJ2-7

CDR3nt: TGTGCCAGCAATCCGACAGGGGTGGGTGAAGCTTTCTTT
CDR3aa: CASNPTGVGEAFF
v_gene: TRBV6-1
d_gene: TRBD1
abundance: -
j_gene: TRBJ1-1

CDR3nt: TGTGCCATCAGCACGGACTATTCTACGCAGTATTTT
CDR3aa: CAISTDYSTQYF
v_gene: TRBV10-3
d_gene: -
abundance: -
j_gene: TRBJ2-3

CDR3nt: TGTGCCAGCAGCTTAGTAGGGGGCTCGCATGAAAAACTGTTTTTT
CDR3aa: CASSLVGGSHEKLFF
v_gene: TRBV7-9
d_gene: TRBD1
abundance: -
j_gene: TRBJ1-4

CDR3nt: TGTGCCAGCAAACCGGGGTTCCAAGAGACCCAGTACTTC
CDR3aa: CASKPGFQETQYF
v_gene: TRBV28
d_gene: -
abundance: -
j_gene: TRBJ2-5

CDR3nt: TGTGCCAGCAGCTCTGACAGGGGGTTGACAGATACGCAGTATTTT
CDR3aa: CASSSDRGLTDTQYF
v_gene: TRBV5-6
d_gene: TRBD1
abundance: -
j_gene: TRBJ2-3

CDR3nt: TGTGCCAGCAGCCGGACTAGCGGGAGCTCCAGGAATGAGCAGTTCTTC
CDR3aa: CASSRTSGSSRNEQFF
v_gene: TRBV7-2
d_gene: TRBD2
abundance: -
j_gene: TRBJ2-1

CDR3nt: TGCGCCAGCAGCTTGGGCCCCAGGGGCGCGTTAGGAAACACCATATATTTT
CDR3aa: CASSLGPRGALGNTIYF
v_gene: TRBV5-1
d_gene: -
abundance: -
j_gene: TRBJ1-3

CDR3nt: TGCAGCGTTGCGTGGTCACTGAGCTCCTACGAGCAGTACTTC
CDR3aa: CSVAWSLSSYEQYF
v_gene: TRBV29-1
d_gene: -
abundance: -
j_gene: TRBJ2-7

CDR3nt: TGCGCCAGCAGACGGCCAGGGACAGGGCTCTCTGGGGCCAACGTCCTGACTTTC
CDR3aa: CASRRPGTGLSGANVLTF
v_gene: TRBV5-1
d_gene: TRBD1
abundance: -
j_gene: TRBJ2-6

CDR3nt: TGTGCCAGCAGCTTAGTTGTAGCGGGAGTTAGCTACGAGCAGTACTTC
CDR3aa: CASSLVVAGVSYEQYF
v_gene: TRBV7-9
d_gene: TRBD2
abundance: -
j_gene: TRBJ2-7

CDR3nt: TGTGCCAGCAGCTTAGCTTGGGCCGCGACCGGGGAGCTGTTTTTT
CDR3aa: CASSLAWAATGELFF
v_gene: TRBV7-9
d_gene: -
abundance: -
j_gene: TRBJ2-2

CDR3nt: TGCGCCAGCAGCCAAGTTGCGAGGGGTGGTGAAAAACTGTTTTTT
CDR3aa: CASSQVARGGEKLFF
v_gene: TRBV4-3
d_gene: -
abundance: once
j_gene: TRBJ1-4

CDR3nt: TGTGCCAGCAGTTTCGACACTTCCAGGGCCTACTACGAGCAGTACTTC
CDR3aa: CASSFDTSRAYYEQYF
v_gene: TRBV27
d_gene: -
abundance: -
j_gene: TRBJ2-7

CDR3nt: TGCAGCGTTGTAGGGCGGGATAGCTCCTACGAGCAGTACTTC
CDR3aa: CSVVGRDSSYEQYF
v_gene: TRBV29-1
d_gene: -
abundance: -
j_gene: TRBJ2-7

CDR3nt: TGTGCCAGCACCAGCAATCAGCCCCAGCATTTT
CDR3aa: CASTSNQPQHF
v_gene: TRBV6-1
d_gene: -
abundance: -
j_gene: TRBJ1-5

CDR3nt: TGTGCCAGCATCGGGAGGGGCTCCTACGAGCAGTACTTC
CDR3aa: CASIGRGSYEQYF
v_gene: TRBV27
d_gene: TRBD2
abundance: -
j_gene: TRBJ2-7

CDR3nt: TGCGCCAGCAGCCCACACCTTAGCGGGAAGCTCGAGCAGTACTTC
CDR3aa: CASSPHLSGKLEQYF
v_gene: TRBV4-1
d_gene: TRBD2
abundance: -
j_gene: TRBJ2-7

CDR3nt: TGTGCCAGCAGCTCCAAGAGGAGAGGGAGACTCCCAGATACGCAGTATTTT
CDR3aa: CASSSKRRGRLPDTQYF
v_gene: TRBV7-8
d_gene: -
abundance: -
j_gene: TRBJ2-3

CDR3nt: TGTGCCAGCAGCACACCAGCCCCATCTCAAGAGACCCAGTACTTC
CDR3aa: CASSTPAPSQETQYF
v_gene: TRBV7-2
d_gene: -
abundance: -
j_gene: TRBJ2-5

CDR3nt: TGTGCCAGTAGATTTGACAGGAACACTGAAGCTTTCTTT
CDR3aa: CASRFDRNTEAFF
v_gene: TRBV19
d_gene: -
abundance: -
j_gene: TRBJ1-1

CDR3nt: TGTGCCTGGAATGAAGGCGGAGATACGACTGAAGCTTTCTTT
CDR3aa: CAWNEGGDTTEAFF
v_gene: TRBV30
d_gene: -
abundance: -
j_gene: TRBJ1-1

CDR3nt: TGCGCCAGCAGCCATGGGACTAGCGAGGAGACCCAGTACTTC
CDR3aa: CASSHGTSEETQYF
v_gene: TRBV5-1
d_gene: TRBD2
abundance: -
j_gene: TRBJ2-5

CDR3nt: TGTGCCAGCAGCTTAGCGCTCGAGGCAGATACGCAGTATTTT
CDR3aa: CASSLALEADTQYF
v_gene: TRBV7-2
d_gene: -
abundance: -
j_gene: TRBJ2-3

CDR3nt: TGTGCCAGCAGCCGTATGGAAGCCAAAAACATTCAGTACTTC
CDR3aa: CASSRMEAKNIQYF
v_gene: TRBV14
d_gene: -
abundance: -
j_gene: TRBJ2-4

CDR3nt: TGTGCCAGCAGCTTGGGTCATCGGACAGGGGGCACTGAAGCTTTCTTT
CDR3aa: CASSLGHRTGGTEAFF
v_gene: TRBV5-4
d_gene: TRBD1
abundance: -
j_gene: TRBJ1-1

CDR3nt: TGCAGCGCCACCAATGGAGGACTAGCGGGAGGGGGTGAGCAGTTCTTC
CDR3aa: CSATNGGLAGGGEQFF
v_gene: TRBV29-1
d_gene: TRBD2
abundance: -
j_gene: TRBJ2-1

CDR3nt: TGTGCCAGTAGACCGGGACTCCCCGATTACTCCTACGAGCAGTACTTC
CDR3aa: CASRPGLPDYSYEQYF
v_gene: TRBV19
d_gene: -
abundance: -
j_gene: TRBJ2-7

CDR3nt: TGTGCCTGGAGTGTAGGAGGGTCGGGGACCCAGTACTTC
CDR3aa: CAWSVGGSGTQYF
v_gene: TRBV30
d_gene: -
abundance: -
j_gene: TRBJ2-5

CDR3nt: TGTGCCAGCACACCCCTCCGGACAGGAACCTACGAGCAGTACTTC
CDR3aa: CASTPLRTGTYEQYF
v_gene: TRBV27
d_gene: TRBD1
abundance: -
j_gene: TRBJ2-7

CDR3nt: TGTGCCAGCAGCCCAGGACAGGGGGGATATGAGACCCAGTACTTC
CDR3aa: CASSPGQGGYETQYF
v_gene: TRBV7-7
d_gene: TRBD1
abundance: -
j_gene: TRBJ2-5

CDR3nt: TGTGCCAGCAGTGCCGGGTTGGGAAACACCATATATTTT
CDR3aa: CASSAGLGNTIYF
v_gene: TRBV6-1
d_gene: -
abundance: -
j_gene: TRBJ1-3

CDR3nt: TGTGCCAGCAGTTTATCGAGTAGCGGGAGTTACAATGAGCAGTTCTTC
CDR3aa: CASSLSSSGSYNEQFF
v_gene: TRBV27
d_gene: TRBD2
abundance: -
j_gene: TRBJ2-1

CDR3nt: TGTGCCAGCAGCTGGGGACTAGCGGGCCTCTACGAGCAGTACTTC
CDR3aa: CASSWGLAGLYEQYF
v_gene: TRBV5-8
d_gene: TRBD2
abundance: -
j_gene: TRBJ2-7

CDR3nt: TGTGCCTGGAGCCCCTTAGCAGCTGCTAACTATGGCTACACCTTC
CDR3aa: CAWSPLAAANYGYTF
v_gene: TRBV30
d_gene: -
abundance: -
j_gene: TRBJ1-2

CDR3nt: TGTGCCAGCTCACCCACCCAGGGTAGGGACTATGGCTACACCTTC
CDR3aa: CASSPTQGRDYGYTF
v_gene: TRBV18
d_gene: -
abundance: -
j_gene: TRBJ1-2

CDR3nt: TGTGCCAGCAGCCCCCCAGGGGGAAACGAGCAGTACTTC
CDR3aa: CASSPPGGNEQYF
v_gene: TRBV5-4
d_gene: TRBD1
abundance: -
j_gene: TRBJ2-7

CDR3nt: TGCGCCAGCAGCCAGCTCGGGAGCGGCAGCACAGATACGCAGTATTTT
CDR3aa: CASSQLGSGSTDTQYF
v_gene: TRBV4-1
d_gene: -
abundance: -
j_gene: TRBJ2-3

CDR3nt: TGTGCCAGCAGTTACGACAGCCACACCGGGGAGCTGTTTTTT
CDR3aa: CASSYDSHTGELFF
v_gene: TRBV6-5
d_gene: -
abundance: -
j_gene: TRBJ2-2

CDR3nt: TGTGCCACCAGCAGCCGCACAGGGACTGAAGCTTTCTTT
CDR3aa: CATSSRTGTEAFF
v_gene: TRBV15
d_gene: -
abundance: once
j_gene: TRBJ1-1

CDR3nt: TGTGCCAGCAGAACAGGGGGCAGGAGCAATCAGCCCCAGCATTTT
CDR3aa: CASRTGGRSNQPQHF
v_gene: TRBV2
d_gene: TRBD1
abundance: -
j_gene: TRBJ1-5

CDR3nt: TGTGCCAGCAGGCCGGGAGATAGGCCCATGAACACTGAAGCTTTCTTT
CDR3aa: CASRPGDRPMNTEAFF
v_gene: TRBV28
d_gene: -
abundance: -
j_gene: TRBJ1-1

CDR3nt: TGTGCCAGCTCACCATTACAGGGTCGTAGCTACGAGCAGTACTTC
CDR3aa: CASSPLQGRSYEQYF
v_gene: TRBV18
d_gene: -
abundance: -
j_gene: TRBJ2-7

CDR3nt: TGCAGCGTGCGGCGGGACCGAAACTACGAGCAGTACTTC
CDR3aa: CSVRRDRNYEQYF
v_gene: TRBV29-1
d_gene: -
abundance: -
j_gene: TRBJ2-7

CDR3nt: TGCGCCAGCAGCTTGGGACAGGGGACAGATACGCAGTATTTT
CDR3aa: CASSLGQGTDTQYF
v_gene: TRBV4-3
d_gene: TRBD1
abundance: -
j_gene: TRBJ2-3

CDR3nt: TGTGCCAGCAGCGCCGGACTAGCGGGAGAACGGATAAGGTACGAGCAGTACTTC
CDR3aa: CASSAGLAGERIRYEQYF
v_gene: TRBV9
d_gene: TRBD2
abundance: -
j_gene: TRBJ2-7

CDR3nt: TGTGCCAGCAGCTCGTTGAGGGGAGTGGGCACAGATACGCAGTATTTT
CDR3aa: CASSSLRGVGTDTQYF
v_gene: TRBV27
d_gene: -
abundance: -
j_gene: TRBJ2-3

CDR3nt: TGTGCCTGGATTAGTACAGGGGAGGGGCCCGGAAGAGATTTAGAGACCCAGTACTTC
CDR3aa: CAWISTGEGPGRDLETQYF
v_gene: TRBV30
d_gene: -
abundance: -
j_gene: TRBJ2-5

CDR3nt: TGCGCCAGCAGCTTGGAGGGAGGGGGCTACACCTTC
CDR3aa: CASSLEGGGYTF
v_gene: TRBV5-1
d_gene: -
abundance: -
j_gene: TRBJ1-2

CDR3nt: TGTGCCAGCAGCTCAAGCGGATACACAGATACGCAGTATTTT
CDR3aa: CASSSSGYTDTQYF
v_gene: TRBV9
d_gene: -
abundance: -
j_gene: TRBJ2-3

CDR3nt: TGTGCCAGCAGCCCACCCAGAAAACAGGGCTGGCAGTTCTTC
CDR3aa: CASSPPRKQGWQFF
v_gene: TRBV7-8
d_gene: -
abundance: -
j_gene: TRBJ2-1

CDR3nt: TGTGCCAGCAGCGTGAGGGGTCTGGAGACCCAGTACTTC
CDR3aa: CASSVRGLETQYF
v_gene: TRBV5-6
d_gene: -
abundance: -
j_gene: TRBJ2-5